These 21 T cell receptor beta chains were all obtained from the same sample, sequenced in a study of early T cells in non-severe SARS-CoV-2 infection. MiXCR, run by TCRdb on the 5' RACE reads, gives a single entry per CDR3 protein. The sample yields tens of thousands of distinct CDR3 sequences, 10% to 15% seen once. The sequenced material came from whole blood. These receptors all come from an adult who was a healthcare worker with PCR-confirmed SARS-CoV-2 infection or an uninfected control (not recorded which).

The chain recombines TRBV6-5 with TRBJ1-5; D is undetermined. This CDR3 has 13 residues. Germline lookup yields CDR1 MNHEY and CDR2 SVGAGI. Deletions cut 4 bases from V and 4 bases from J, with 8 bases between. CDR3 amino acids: CASSSRDNQPQHF. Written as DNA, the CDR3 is TGTGCCAGCAGTTCCCGTGATAATCAGCCCCAGCATTTT.

For the CDR3, the DNA is TGTGCCAGCAGTTACGGAAGGACTGCCAACTACGAGCAGTACTTC. Translating it yields CASSYGRTANYEQYF. V usage is TRBV6-2 or TRBV6-3 and J usage is TRBJ2-7, with D possibly being TRBD2 (5 bases). Per germline, CDR1 MNHEY and CDR2 SVGEGT. Trimming removed 2 bases from V and 3 bases from J, with 14 bases in between. The CDR3 runs to 15 residues.

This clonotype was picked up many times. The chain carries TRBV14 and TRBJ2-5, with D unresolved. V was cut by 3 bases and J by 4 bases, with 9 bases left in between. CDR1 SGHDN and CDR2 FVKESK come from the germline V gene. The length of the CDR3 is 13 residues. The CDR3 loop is CASSQRFRETQYF. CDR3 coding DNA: TGTGCCAGCAGCCAGCGATTTCGAGAGACCCAGTACTTC.

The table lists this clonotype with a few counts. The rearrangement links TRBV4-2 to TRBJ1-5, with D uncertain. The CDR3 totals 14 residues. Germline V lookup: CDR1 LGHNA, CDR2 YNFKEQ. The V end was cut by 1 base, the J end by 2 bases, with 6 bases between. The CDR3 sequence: CASSQVPGNQPQHF. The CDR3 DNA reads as TGTGCCAGCAGCCAAGTGCCGGGCAATCAGCCCCAGCATTTT.

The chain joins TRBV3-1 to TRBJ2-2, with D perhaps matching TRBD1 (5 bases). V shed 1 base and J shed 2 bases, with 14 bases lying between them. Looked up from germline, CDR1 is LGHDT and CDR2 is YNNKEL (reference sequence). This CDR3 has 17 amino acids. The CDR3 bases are TGTGCCAGCAGCCAAGGTTTCGGTGGGGCCAACACCGGGGAGCTGTTTTTT. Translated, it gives CASSQGFGGANTGELFF. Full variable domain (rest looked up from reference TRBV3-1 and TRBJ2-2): DTAVSQTPKYLVTQMGNDKSIKCEQNLGHDTMYWYKQDSKKFLKIMFSYNNKELIINETVPNRFSPKSPDKAHLNLHINSLELGDSAVYFCASSQGFGGANTGELFFGEGSRLTVL.

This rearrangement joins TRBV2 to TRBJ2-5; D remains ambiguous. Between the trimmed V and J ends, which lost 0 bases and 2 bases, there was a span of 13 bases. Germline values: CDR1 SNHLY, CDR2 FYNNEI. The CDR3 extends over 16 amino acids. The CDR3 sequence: CASSEALLGNQETQYF. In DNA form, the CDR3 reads TGTGCCAGCAGTGAAGCGCTTCTTGGTAATCAAGAGACCCAGTACTTC.

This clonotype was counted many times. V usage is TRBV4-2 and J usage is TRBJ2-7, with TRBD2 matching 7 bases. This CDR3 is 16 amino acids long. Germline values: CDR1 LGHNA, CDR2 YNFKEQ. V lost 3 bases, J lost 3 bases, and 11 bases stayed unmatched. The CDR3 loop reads CASSQARGRESYEQYF. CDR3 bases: TGTGCCAGCAGCCAGGCACGAGGGCGGGAGAGCTACGAGCAGTACTTC.

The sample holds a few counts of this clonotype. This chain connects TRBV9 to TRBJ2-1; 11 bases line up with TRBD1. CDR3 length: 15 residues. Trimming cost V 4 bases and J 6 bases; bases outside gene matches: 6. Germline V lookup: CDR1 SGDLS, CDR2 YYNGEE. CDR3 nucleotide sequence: TGTGCCAGCAGCACAGGGACAGGGGGGATCAATGAGCAGTTCTTC. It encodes CASSTGTGGINEQFF.

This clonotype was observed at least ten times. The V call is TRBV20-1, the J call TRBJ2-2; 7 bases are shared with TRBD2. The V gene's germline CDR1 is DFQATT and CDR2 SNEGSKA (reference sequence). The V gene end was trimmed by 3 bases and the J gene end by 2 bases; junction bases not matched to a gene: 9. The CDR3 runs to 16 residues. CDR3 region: CSASIRLAANTGELFF. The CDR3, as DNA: TGCAGTGCTAGTATACGACTAGCAGCCAACACCGGGGAGCTGTTTTTT.

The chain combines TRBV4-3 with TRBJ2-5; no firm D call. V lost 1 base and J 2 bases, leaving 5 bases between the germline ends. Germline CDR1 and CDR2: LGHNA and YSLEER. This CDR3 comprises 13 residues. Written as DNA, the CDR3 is TGCGCCAGCAGCCAAGGGCTGCAAGAGACCCAGTACTTC. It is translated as CASSQGLQETQYF.

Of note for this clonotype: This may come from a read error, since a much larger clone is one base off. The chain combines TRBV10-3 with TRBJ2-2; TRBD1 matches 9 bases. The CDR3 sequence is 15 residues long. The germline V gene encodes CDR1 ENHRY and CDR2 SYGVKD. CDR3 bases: TGTACCATCAGTCAGGGACAGGGCTCTTCCGGGGAGCTGTTTTTT. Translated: CTISQGQGSSGELFF.

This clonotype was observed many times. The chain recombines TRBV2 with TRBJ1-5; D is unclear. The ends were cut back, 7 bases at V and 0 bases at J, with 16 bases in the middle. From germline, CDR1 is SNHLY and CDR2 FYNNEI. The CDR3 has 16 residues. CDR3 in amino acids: CASNGKSGYSNQPQHF. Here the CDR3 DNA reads TGTGCCAGCAACGGGAAATCGGGCTATAGCAATCAGCCCCAGCATTTT.

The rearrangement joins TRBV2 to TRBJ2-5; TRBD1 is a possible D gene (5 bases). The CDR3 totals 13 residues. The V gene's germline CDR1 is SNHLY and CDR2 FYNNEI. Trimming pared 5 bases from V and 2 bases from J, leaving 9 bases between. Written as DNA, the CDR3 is TGTGCCAGCAGTACTGACAGACAAGAGACCCAGTACTTC. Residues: CASSTDRQETQYF. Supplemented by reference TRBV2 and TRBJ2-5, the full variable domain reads EPEVTQTPSHQVTQMGQEVILRCVPISNHLYFYWYRQILGQKVEFLVSFYNNEISEKSEIFDDQFSVERPDGSNFTLKIRSTKLEDSAMYFCASSTDRQETQYFGPGTRLLVL.

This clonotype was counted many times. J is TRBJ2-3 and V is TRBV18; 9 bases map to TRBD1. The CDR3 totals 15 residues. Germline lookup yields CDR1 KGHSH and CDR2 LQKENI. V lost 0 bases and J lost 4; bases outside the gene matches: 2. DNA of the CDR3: TGTGCCAGCTCACCACCGACAGGGGGGGCAGATACGCAGTATTTT. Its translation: CASSPPTGGADTQYF.

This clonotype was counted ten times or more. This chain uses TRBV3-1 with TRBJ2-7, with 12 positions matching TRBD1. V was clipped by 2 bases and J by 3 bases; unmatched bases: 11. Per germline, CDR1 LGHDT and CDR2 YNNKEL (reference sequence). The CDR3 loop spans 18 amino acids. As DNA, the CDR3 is TGTGCCAGCAGCCAACGCCGGGACAGGGGGCGCGTCGGCTACGAGCAGTACTTC. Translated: CASSQRRDRGRVGYEQYF.

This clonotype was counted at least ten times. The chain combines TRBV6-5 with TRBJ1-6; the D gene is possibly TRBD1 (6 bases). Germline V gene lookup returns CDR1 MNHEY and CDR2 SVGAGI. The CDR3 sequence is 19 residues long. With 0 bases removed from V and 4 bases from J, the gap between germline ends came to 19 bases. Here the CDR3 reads CASSYSTGSFSSYNSPLHF. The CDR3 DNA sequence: TGTGCCAGCAGTTACTCCACAGGGTCCTTCTCCTCTTATAATTCACCCCTCCACTTT.

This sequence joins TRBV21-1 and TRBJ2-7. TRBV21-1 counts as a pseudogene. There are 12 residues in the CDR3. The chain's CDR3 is CASSKAGYEQYF. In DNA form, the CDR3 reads TGTGCCAGCAGCAAAGCTGGCTACGAGCAGTACTTC.

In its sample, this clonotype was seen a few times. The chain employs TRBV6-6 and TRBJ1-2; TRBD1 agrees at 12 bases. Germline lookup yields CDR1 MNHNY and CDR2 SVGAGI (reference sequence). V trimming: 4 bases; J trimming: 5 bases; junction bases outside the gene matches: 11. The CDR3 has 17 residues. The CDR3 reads CASSSGQGASLDYGYTF. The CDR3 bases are TGTGCCAGCAGTTCGGGACAGGGGGCGTCTTTGGATTATGGCTACACCTTC.

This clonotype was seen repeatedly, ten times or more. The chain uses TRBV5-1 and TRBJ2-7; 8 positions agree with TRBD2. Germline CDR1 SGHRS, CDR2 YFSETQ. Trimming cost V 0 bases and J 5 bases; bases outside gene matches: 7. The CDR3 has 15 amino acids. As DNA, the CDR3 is TGCGCCAGCAGCTTGGCCGGACTAGCAAACCACGAGCAGTACTTC. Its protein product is CASSLAGLANHEQYF.

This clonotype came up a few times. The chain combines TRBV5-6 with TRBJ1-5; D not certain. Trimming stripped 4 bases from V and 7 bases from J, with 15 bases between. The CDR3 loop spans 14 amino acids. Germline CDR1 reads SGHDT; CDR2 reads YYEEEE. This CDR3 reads CASSRGPSAQPQHF. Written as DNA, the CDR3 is TGTGCCAGCAGCCGCGGCCCCTCGGCGCAGCCCCAGCATTTT.

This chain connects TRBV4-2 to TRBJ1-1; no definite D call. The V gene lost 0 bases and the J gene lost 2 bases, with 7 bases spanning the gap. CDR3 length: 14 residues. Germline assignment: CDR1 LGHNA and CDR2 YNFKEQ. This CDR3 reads CASSQDRRNTEAFF. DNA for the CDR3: TGTGCCAGCAGCCAAGATCGACGAAACACTGAAGCTTTCTTT.